The next 8 T cell receptor beta chains were all read from a single sample in a study of siplizumab effects on memory and regulatory T cells. Sequenced by immunoSEQ multiplex PCR; TCRdb stores in-frame clones only, minus some. This sample has 45,000 to 50,000 clones; about 88% occur once, and the top ten carry approximately 0.3%. Sequenced input: naive CD8+ T cells sorted from blood. These receptors originate from a human donor in good health.

The chain has TRBV6-5 and TRBJ1-1, with D perhaps TRBD1 (5 bases). Trimming left V 0 bases short and J 1 base short, with 6 bases between. There are 14 residues in the CDR3. CDR1 and CDR2 from the germline V gene are MNHEY and SVGAGI. The CDR3 DNA reads as TGTGCCAGCAGTTACTCGGGGGGGAACACTGAAGCTTTCTTT. Translated, it gives CASSYSGGNTEAFF.

J is TRBJ2-2 and V is TRBV4-1; 7 bases align to TRBD1. V trimming: 4 bases; J trimming: 1 base; junction bases outside the gene matches: 6. CDR1 is MGHRA, CDR2 YSYEKL, per germline. CDR3 length: 16 residues. For the CDR3, the DNA is TGCGCCAGCAGCCCCCAGGGGGACAAGAACACCGGGGAGCTGTTTTTT. Protein product: CASSPQGDKNTGELFF.

This chain uses TRBV6-5 with TRBJ2-7; D call uncertain. CDR1 MNHEY and CDR2 SVGAGI come from the germline V gene. The CDR3 contains 14 residues. The V and J ends lost 2 bases and 4 bases respectively, with 12 bases between them. In DNA, the CDR3 is TGTGCCAGCAGTTACCGGTCCCCACCGTACGAGCAGTACTTC. Protein sequence: CASSYRSPPYEQYF.

This chain uses TRBV7-3 with TRBJ2-1; TRBD2 matches 12 bases. J was trimmed by 2 bases and V by 3 bases; bases with no gene match: 5. The CDR3 totals 17 residues. The germline V gene encodes CDR1 SGHTA and CDR2 FQGTGA. Here the CDR3 DNA reads TGTGCCAGCAGCTTCCTGACTAGCGGGGGCCCCTACAATGAGCAGTTCTTC. It codes for CASSFLTSGGPYNEQFF.

The chain uses TRBV5-1 and TRBJ2-3; 10 bases map to TRBD2. V was clipped by 0 bases and J by 1 base; unmatched bases: 5. The germline V gene has CDR1 SGHRS and CDR2 YFSETQ. This CDR3 has 17 residues. The CDR3 nucleotides read TGCGCCAGCAGCTTGGAACTAGCGGGAAGTGGCACAGATACGCAGTATTTT. Residues: CASSLELAGSGTDTQYF.

The gene calls are TRBV5-6 and TRBJ1-5; TRBD1 aligns across 10 bases. This CDR3 has 14 amino acids. Trimming took 4 bases from V and 9 from J; bases not matched to a gene: 7. Germline V gives CDR1 SGHDT, CDR2 YYEEEE. The CDR3 is CASSVRQGAGPQHF. DNA of the CDR3: TGTGCCAGCAGCGTTAGACAGGGGGCGGGGCCCCAGCATTTT.

V usage is TRBV19 and J usage is TRBJ1-2; D is uncertain. Per the germline V gene, CDR1 is LNHDA and CDR2 is SQIVND (reference sequence). This CDR3 contains 14 residues. Trimming removed 6 bases from V and 3 bases from J, with 14 bases in between. The CDR3 DNA sequence: TGTGCCAGTAGCCCCTTAAGCATTGACTATGGCTACACCTTC. It codes for CASSPLSIDYGYTF.

The chain links TRBV25-1 to TRBJ1-4, with TRBD1 identical over 7 bases. Germline trimming cut 3 bases from V and 0 bases from J; bases unmatched to any gene: 7. Germline assignment: CDR1 MGHDK and CDR2 SYGVNS. The CDR3 totals 17 residues. Here the CDR3 DNA reads TGTGCCAGCAGTGACGAGACAGGGTATGCAACTAATGAAAAACTGTTTTTT. Amino acid sequence: CASSDETGYATNEKLFF.